The subject of this entry is one T cell receptor beta chain. The germline CDR1 and CDR2 sequences are ENHRY and SYGVKD. The CDR3 spans 14 residues. V gave up 2 bases and J gave up 4 bases; unmatched junction bases: 2. This record comes from a study of shared clonotypes between healthy human individuals. Libraries were prepared by immunoSEQ multiplex PCR; TCRdb keeps only in-frame clonotypes and omits some of them. The table shows a few million clones, with about 92% occurring only once. The rearrangement joins TRBV10-3 to TRBJ2-3, with 8 bases identical to TRBD2. The TCR comes from a man aged 18 to 35 in good health. The sequenced sample was naive CD4+ T cells sorted from blood. Subset described: CD45RA+ positively selected. CDR3 amino acids: CAISETGGSDTQYF. In DNA form, the CDR3 reads TGTGCCATCAGTGAGACGGGGGGGTCAGATACGCAGTATTTT.